A selection of T cell receptor beta chains follows, all from one sample in a study of a mutant IDH1 vaccine in newly diagnosed glioma. The antigens for these receptors are not known. Libraries were prepared by immunoSEQ multiplex PCR; TCRdb keeps only in-frame clonotypes and omits some of them. This sample yields about 52,000 clones, of which roughly nine tenths are seen a single time; around 2.5% belongs to the top ten. Source: PBMCs, taken from a glioma patient whose treatment included an IDH1 peptide vaccine. Receptors were obtained from a man between 45 and 60 years old with glioma. CDR3s include the opening cysteine and the closing phenylalanine or tryptophan. A D gene is named only where the DNA matches it firmly. Expanded clones get a size class; other rows say once, few or many, or leave the size out.

V: TRBV7-2
J: TRBJ1-1
D: TRBD1
size: -
DNA: TGTGCCAGCACACAGACAGGGGGCCACACTGAAGCTTTCTTT
CDR3: CASTQTGGHTEAFF

V: TRBV7-2
J: TRBJ2-1
D: -
size: -
DNA: TGTGCCAGCACTCCGGGACTCAGCTCCTACAATGAGCAGTTCTTC
CDR3: CASTPGLSSYNEQFF

V: TRBV6-5
J: TRBJ2-6
D: -
size: once
DNA: TGTGCCAGCAGCTTATTCAGCTCTGGGGCCAACGTCCTGACTTTC
CDR3: CASSLFSSGANVLTF

V: TRBV30
J: TRBJ1-3
D: -
size: -
DNA: TGTGCCTGGAGTATCGGGTTATCTGGAAACACCATATATTTT
CDR3: CAWSIGLSGNTIYF

V: TRBV14
J: TRBJ2-7
D: -
size: once
DNA: TGTGCCAGCAGCAAACAGGGCGGCTACGAGCAGTACTTC
CDR3: CASSKQGGYEQYF

V: TRBV7-2
J: TRBJ2-7
D: TRBD2
size: once
DNA: TGTGCCAGCAGCCCGACTAGCCGACTGACGTCGGGGGAGCAGTACTTC
CDR3: CASSPTSRLTSGEQYF

V: TRBV28
J: TRBJ2-1
D: TRBD1
size: -
DNA: TGTGCCGGCGCCGCGACAGGGTACAATGAGCAGTTCTTC
CDR3: CAGAATGYNEQFF

V: TRBV2
J: TRBJ1-2
D: -
size: -
DNA: TGTGCCAGCAAGGGAGCTGCGGTCTATGGCTACACCTTC
CDR3: CASKGAAVYGYTF

V: TRBV21-1
J: TRBJ1-4
D: -
size: medium-sized
DNA: TGTGCCAGCAGCAAACCGAATGAAAAACTGTTTTTT
CDR3: CASSKPNEKLFF

V: TRBV15
J: TRBJ2-2
D: -
size: -
DNA: TGTGCCACCAGCACCCGACAGGGAGGCGGGGAGCTGTTTTTT
CDR3: CATSTRQGGGELFF

V: TRBV13
J: TRBJ2-1
D: -
size: -
DNA: TGTGCCAGCAGCAGATGGGACCGTAAGAGTTGGTTCTTC
CDR3: CASSRWDRKSWFF

V: TRBV28
J: TRBJ2-1
D: -
size: -
DNA: TGTGCCAGCAGTTGGGGGACTTCTCAAATGTACAATGAGCAGTTCTTC
CDR3: CASSWGTSQMYNEQFF

V: TRBV4-3
J: TRBJ1-1
D: TRBD1
size: few
DNA: TGCGCCAGCAGCCTCGTCGACAGGGAGAACACTGAAGCTTTCTTT
CDR3: CASSLVDRENTEAFF

V: TRBV19
J: TRBJ2-1
D: TRBD2
size: -
DNA: TGTGCCAGTAGCCCACCGCCGGGACTAGCGGGAGAAGGTGAGCAGTTCTTC
CDR3: CASSPPPGLAGEGEQFF

V: TRBV7-3
J: TRBJ1-6
D: -
size: -
DNA: TGTGCCAGCAGCTTAGGGGGGGGCGCTTCGCCCCTCCACTTT
CDR3: CASSLGGGASPLHF

V: TRBV6-5
J: TRBJ1-6
D: -
size: -
DNA: TGTGCCAGCAGTTACGGGCAGTATAATTCACCCCTCCACTTT
CDR3: CASSYGQYNSPLHF

V: TRBV10-1
J: TRBJ1-1
D: TRBD1
size: -
DNA: TGCGCCACCAGGGACAGGGGGGACACTGAAGCTTTCTTT
CDR3: CATRDRGDTEAFF

V: TRBV27
J: TRBJ2-5
D: -
size: -
DNA: TGTGCCAGCAGTTTAAGACTGGGAGAGACCCAGTACTTC
CDR3: CASSLRLGETQYF

V: TRBV6-6
J: TRBJ2-3
D: TRBD2
size: -
DNA: TGTGCCACCGCTAGCGGCCGCACAGATACGCAGTATTTT
CDR3: CATASGRTDTQYF

V: TRBV4-3
J: TRBJ2-7
D: -
size: -
DNA: TGCGCCAGCAGCCAAGCCGGCAGGGGCCCCACCTACGAGCAGTACTTC
CDR3: CASSQAGRGPTYEQYF

V: TRBV28
J: TRBJ2-1
D: -
size: -
DNA: TGTGCCAGCAGTTTGGACAGTTTGGCAAAGGATGAGCAGTTCTTC
CDR3: CASSLDSLAKDEQFF

V: TRBV19
J: TRBJ1-5
D: -
size: -
DNA: TGTGCCAGTAGTATAGTGGGAAAGAGCAATCAGCCCCAGCATTTT
CDR3: CASSIVGKSNQPQHF

V: TRBV5-1
J: TRBJ1-5
D: -
size: -
DNA: TGCGCCAGCAGGTACACTGTGGGGGCCGATCAGCCCCAGCATTTT
CDR3: CASRYTVGADQPQHF

V: TRBV7-9
J: TRBJ1-1
D: -
size: -
DNA: TGTGCCACTCATGAGATGGTCCGCTTCGGTACTGAAGCTTTCTTT
CDR3: CATHEMVRFGTEAFF

V: TRBV5-4
J: TRBJ2-2
D: -
size: -
DNA: TGTGCCAGCACGGCCGGGGGTCGGATCACCGGGGAGCTGTTTTTT
CDR3: CASTAGGRITGELFF

V: TRBV9
J: TRBJ2-2
D: TRBD2
size: -
DNA: TGTGCCAGCAGCGTAGGAGTTGGGACTAGGGTCACCGGGGAGCTGTTTTTT
CDR3: CASSVGVGTRVTGELFF

V: TRBV6-1
J: TRBJ1-1
D: -
size: -
DNA: TGTGCCAGCAGTGAAGCGCTTCTTTCGCTTATTGTAGGGGAGGCTGAAGCTTTCTTT
CDR3: CASSEALLSLIVGEAEAFF

V: TRBV5-6
J: TRBJ2-1
D: -
size: -
DNA: TGTGCCAGCAGCTTGGGTCGAGTTTTTAGCTCCTACAATGAGCAGTTCTTC
CDR3: CASSLGRVFSSYNEQFF

V: TRBV9
J: TRBJ2-1
D: TRBD1
size: -
DNA: TGTGCCAGCAGCGGGGGGACCCACAGGGGCCGGAACAATGAGCAGTTCTTC
CDR3: CASSGGTHRGRNNEQFF

V: TRBV6-4
J: TRBJ2-3
D: -
size: -
DNA: TGTGCCAGCAGTGAGGGGGGAGGCACAGATACGCAGTATTTT
CDR3: CASSEGGGTDTQYF

V: TRBV4-1
J: TRBJ1-3
D: -
size: few
DNA: TGCGCCAGCAGCCAAGGTATGGGACTGGGCAGGCGATCTGGAAACACCATATATTTT
CDR3: CASSQGMGLGRRSGNTIYF

V: TRBV5-5
J: TRBJ1-1
D: -
size: once
DNA: TGTGCCAGCAGGGGGTGGGGGGGTCACACTGAAGCTTTCTTT
CDR3: CASRGWGGHTEAFF

V: TRBV7-9
J: TRBJ2-7
D: -
size: -
DNA: TGTGCCAGCAGGTCCCTTGGGGGGCCTTACGAGCAGTACTTC
CDR3: CASRSLGGPYEQYF

V: TRBV14
J: TRBJ2-5
D: TRBD2
size: -
DNA: TGTGCCAGCAGCCTCGGACTAGCGTTGAAGACCCAGTACTTC
CDR3: CASSLGLALKTQYF

V: TRBV30
J: TRBJ2-2
D: TRBD2
size: once
DNA: TGTGCCTGGAGTACAGGACTAGCGGGGATGTTCACCGGGGAGCTGTTTTTT
CDR3: CAWSTGLAGMFTGELFF

V: TRBV11-2
J: TRBJ1-2
D: TRBD1
size: -
DNA: TGTGCCAGCAGCTCCTACAGGGGAGAGGCTAACTATGGCTACACCTTC
CDR3: CASSSYRGEANYGYTF

V: TRBV11-3
J: TRBJ1-1
D: -
size: -
DNA: TGTGCCAGCAGCTTAGGGAGGGGGAAGGAGGAAGCTTTCTTT
CDR3: CASSLGRGKEEAFF

V: TRBV6-5
J: TRBJ1-1
D: -
size: once
DNA: TGTGCCAGCAGTTACGCGACAGCTTCGCGGGCTGAAGCTTTCTTT
CDR3: CASSYATASRAEAFF

V: TRBV27
J: TRBJ2-7
D: -
size: -
DNA: TGTGCCAGCAAGTCTAGGCCGAGGGTCGGCGAGCAGTACTTC
CDR3: CASKSRPRVGEQYF

V: TRBV6-1
J: TRBJ2-1
D: TRBD2
size: -
DNA: TGTGCCAGCAGTTCCGGGACTAGCGGGTACAATGAGCAGTTCTTC
CDR3: CASSSGTSGYNEQFF

V: TRBV30
J: TRBJ1-5
D: -
size: -
DNA: TGTGCCTGGAGTGTAAGGAGGGGGGGCCAGCCCCAGCATTTT
CDR3: CAWSVRRGGQPQHF

V: TRBV9
J: TRBJ1-2
D: TRBD1
size: -
DNA: TGTGCCAGCAGCCGCCCGGGGACAGGGGATCGTGGCTACACCTTC
CDR3: CASSRPGTGDRGYTF

V: TRBV10-1
J: TRBJ2-7
D: -
size: -
DNA: TGCGCCAGCAGTGAGGGGCCCGGGACCCAAAACGAGCAGTACTTC
CDR3: CASSEGPGTQNEQYF

V: TRBV30
J: TRBJ2-5
D: TRBD2
size: -
DNA: TGTGCCTGGAGTGTACGGGGAGGGACTTGGGGGACCCAGTACTTC
CDR3: CAWSVRGGTWGTQYF

V: TRBV5-1
J: TRBJ2-1
D: -
size: -
DNA: TGCGCCAGCAGCTTGGTCCTAGCGAAGGGGAATGAGCAGTTCTTC
CDR3: CASSLVLAKGNEQFF

V: TRBV5-1
J: TRBJ1-1
D: -
size: -
DNA: TGCGCCAGCAGCTTGGGGGACGGCAACACTGAAGCTTTCTTT
CDR3: CASSLGDGNTEAFF

V: TRBV7-9
J: TRBJ2-7
D: -
size: -
DNA: TGTGCCAGCAGCTTAGATCGGGGGTACGAGCAGTACTTC
CDR3: CASSLDRGYEQYF

V: TRBV5-5
J: TRBJ1-5
D: TRBD1
size: -
DNA: TGTGCCAGCAGTTACAGGGGGCGCGGGAGCAATCAGCCCCAGCATTTT
CDR3: CASSYRGRGSNQPQHF

V: TRBV25-1
J: TRBJ2-7
D: -
size: -
DNA: TGTGCCAGCAGCGGGTTAGGGCAGAGCTCCTACGAGCAGTACTTC
CDR3: CASSGLGQSSYEQYF

V: TRBV6-6
J: TRBJ1-4
D: TRBD1
size: -
DNA: TGTGCCAGCAGGACAGGGGGCTGGGGAACTAATGAAAAACTGTTTTTT
CDR3: CASRTGGWGTNEKLFF

V: TRBV5-4
J: TRBJ2-3
D: TRBD2
size: -
DNA: TGTGCCAGCAGCTTTCCTAGCGGGGGGGCAGATACGCAGTATTTT
CDR3: CASSFPSGGADTQYF

V: TRBV7-3
J: TRBJ2-1
D: -
size: -
DNA: TGTGCCAGCAGGTCGGGGTGGAGCGATGAGCAGTTCTTC
CDR3: CASRSGWSDEQFF

V: TRBV14
J: TRBJ2-7
D: -
size: -
DNA: TGTGCCAGCAGCCCGGGCGGGGCCCAGGGGTCCTACGAGCAGTACTTC
CDR3: CASSPGGAQGSYEQYF

V: TRBV15
J: TRBJ1-3
D: -
size: -
DNA: TGTGCCACCAGCAGATCCGTCGGGGACTCTGGAAACACCATATATTTT
CDR3: CATSRSVGDSGNTIYF

V: TRBV6-5
J: TRBJ1-6
D: -
size: -
DNA: TGTGCCAGCAGTCGAGGGGGTTCCTATAATTCACCCCTCCACTTT
CDR3: CASSRGGSYNSPLHF

V: TRBV6-1
J: TRBJ1-4
D: -
size: -
DNA: TGTGCCAGCAGTGAAGTCAGCGGACGGGTTAATGAAAAACTGTTTTTT
CDR3: CASSEVSGRVNEKLFF